A single TCR beta chain is shown here with its context. These data come from a study of T cell responses to AZD1222 COVID-19 vaccine. Sequenced by immunoSEQ multiplex PCR; TCRdb stores in-frame clones only, minus some. Counted here are about 190,000 clones, 75% to 90% occurring once; the ten biggest clones make up approximately 6.9%. V shed 5 bases and J shed 5 bases, with 18 bases lying between them. Germline V CDR1 and CDR2: SEHNR, FQNEAQ (reference sequence). The CDR3 sequence is 16 residues long. The TCR was taken from an adult in good health. The sequenced sample was peripheral blood, obtained on day 0 of AZD1222 vaccination. The chain has TRBV7-9 and TRBJ1-4; D might be TRBD1 (6 bases). The chain's CDR3 is CASSPTGWKGNEKLFF. CDR3 nucleotide sequence: TGTGCCAGCAGCCCGACAGGCTGGAAGGGGAATGAAAAACTGTTTTTT.